The rows below give T cell receptor beta chains drawn from one sample of a study of human T cells and chemical hapten exposure. TCRdb re-called the RACE reads with MiXCR, one entry per CDR3 protein. The profile shows over 85,000 distinct CDR3 sequences, 9.5% to 14% of them singletons. The sample consisted of whole blood, taken in connection with sensitization to the hapten diphenylcyclopropenone (DPC). Receptors were obtained from a woman aged 55-69 years with alopecia areata. Some clones in this sample may be carry-over from other donors' samples. CDR3s include the opening cysteine and the closing phenylalanine or tryptophan. The order of the fields is clone size, D gene, V gene, J gene, CDR3 protein, CDR3 DNA. A D gene is named only where the DNA matches it firmly. Clone size appears in some rows only: once, few, many, or a class for an expanded clone.

clone size: few; D gene: TRBD1; V gene: TRBV5-1; J gene: TRBJ2-5; CDR3 protein: CASRQTPTGYQETQYF; CDR3 DNA: TGCGCCAGCAGACAAACCCCGACAGGGTACCAAGAGACCCAGTACTTC
clone size: .; D gene: .; V gene: TRBV5-1; J gene: TRBJ2-2; CDR3 protein: CASSHGNSNTGELFF; CDR3 DNA: TGCGCCAGCAGCCATGGGAACTCGAACACCGGGGAGCTGTTTTTT
clone size: many; D gene: .; V gene: TRBV11-2; J gene: TRBJ2-7; CDR3 protein: CASSSFEDWGYEQYF; CDR3 DNA: TGTGCCAGCAGCTCTTTCGAGGATTGGGGGTACGAGCAGTACTTC
clone size: many; D gene: .; V gene: TRBV30; J gene: TRBJ2-3; CDR3 protein: CAWSVLSGYSTDTQYF; CDR3 DNA: TGTGCCTGGAGTGTACTAAGCGGGTATAGCACAGATACGCAGTATTTT
clone size: .; D gene: TRBD1; V gene: TRBV5-1; J gene: TRBJ2-1; CDR3 protein: CASSWAGGYNEQFF; CDR3 DNA: TGCGCCAGCAGCTGGGCAGGGGGATACAATGAGCAGTTCTTC
clone size: many; D gene: TRBD1; V gene: TRBV3-1; J gene: TRBJ2-7; CDR3 protein: CASSQQGAYEQYF; CDR3 DNA: TGTGCCAGCAGCCAACAGGGGGCCTACGAGCAGTACTTC
clone size: few; D gene: .; V gene: TRBV20-1; J gene: TRBJ1-2; CDR3 protein: CSATRPGPYGYTF; CDR3 DNA: TGCAGTGCTACAAGACCAGGCCCCTATGGCTACACCTTC
clone size: many; D gene: .; V gene: TRBV29-1; J gene: TRBJ2-3; CDR3 protein: CSYRWSVTDTQYF; CDR3 DNA: TGCAGCTATAGGTGGTCGGTGACAGATACGCAGTATTTT
clone size: few; D gene: .; V gene: TRBV13; J gene: TRBJ1-1; CDR3 protein: CASSRGRPMNTEAFF; CDR3 DNA: TGTGCCAGCAGCCGGGGAAGGCCGATGAACACTGAAGCTTTCTTT
clone size: few; D gene: .; V gene: TRBV5-6; J gene: TRBJ1-2; CDR3 protein: CASSRWGAFYGYTF; CDR3 DNA: TGTGCCAGCAGTCGGTGGGGGGCCTTCTATGGCTACACCTTC
clone size: many; D gene: TRBD1; V gene: TRBV10-3; J gene: TRBJ2-7; CDR3 protein: CATTDRVSSYEQYF; CDR3 DNA: TGTGCCACCACGGACAGGGTATCCTCCTACGAGCAGTACTTC
clone size: .; D gene: TRBD1; V gene: TRBV25-1; J gene: TRBJ2-7; CDR3 protein: CASSGAETGSYEQYF; CDR3 DNA: TGTGCCAGCAGTGGCGCCGAGACAGGGTCCTACGAGCAGTACTTC
clone size: .; D gene: .; V gene: TRBV3-1; J gene: TRBJ1-2; CDR3 protein: CASSQDLTNAYTF; CDR3 DNA: TGTGCCAGCAGCCAAGATTTGACTAATGCCTACACCTTC
clone size: .; D gene: .; V gene: TRBV30; J gene: TRBJ2-6; CDR3 protein: CAWTVRSGANVLTF; CDR3 DNA: TGTGCCTGGACGGTCCGATCTGGGGCCAACGTCCTGACTTTC
clone size: few; D gene: TRBD1; V gene: TRBV3-1; J gene: TRBJ1-1; CDR3 protein: CASSQATGGTEAFF; CDR3 DNA: TGTGCCAGCAGCCAAGCGACAGGGGGCACTGAAGCTTTCTTT
clone size: many; D gene: .; V gene: TRBV27; J gene: TRBJ2-2; CDR3 protein: CASSPLTGTGELFF; CDR3 DNA: TGTGCCAGCAGTCCCTTGACGGGCACCGGGGAGCTGTTTTTT
clone size: few; D gene: .; V gene: TRBV5-4; J gene: TRBJ1-1; CDR3 protein: CASSLRGMNTEAFF; CDR3 DNA: TGTGCCAGCAGCTTGAGGGGTATGAACACTGAAGCTTTCTTT
clone size: .; D gene: TRBD2; V gene: TRBV30; J gene: TRBJ2-5; CDR3 protein: CAWSPLAGAGETQYF; CDR3 DNA: TGTGCCTGGAGTCCACTAGCGGGGGCCGGAGAGACCCAGTACTTC
clone size: many; D gene: .; V gene: TRBV10-3; J gene: TRBJ2-1; CDR3 protein: CAITSRPSYNEQFF; CDR3 DNA: TGTGCCATCACCTCTCGACCTAGCTACAATGAGCAGTTCTTC
clone size: many; D gene: .; V gene: TRBV6-5; J gene: TRBJ1-1; CDR3 protein: CASSYLGATTEVFF; CDR3 DNA: TGTGCCAGCAGTTACCTGGGAGCGACGACTGAAGTTTTCTTT
clone size: .; D gene: TRBD1; V gene: TRBV7-9; J gene: TRBJ1-1; CDR3 protein: CASSLGQGADTEAFF; CDR3 DNA: TGTGCCAGCAGCTTAGGACAGGGGGCCGACACTGAAGCTTTCTTT
clone size: many; D gene: TRBD2; V gene: TRBV7-9; J gene: TRBJ2-2; CDR3 protein: CASSPSQRGDTGELFF; CDR3 DNA: TGTGCCAGCAGCCCTTCCCAACGGGGGGACACCGGGGAGCTGTTTTTT
clone size: .; D gene: TRBD2; V gene: TRBV20-1; J gene: TRBJ2-3; CDR3 protein: CSARDSGRLARLTDTQYF; CDR3 DNA: TGCAGTGCTAGAGACTCAGGGAGACTAGCGCGGTTGACAGATACGCAGTATTTT
clone size: few; D gene: .; V gene: TRBV9; J gene: TRBJ2-5; CDR3 protein: CASSVAMHEETQYF; CDR3 DNA: TGTGCCAGCAGCGTAGCCATGCACGAAGAGACCCAGTACTTC
clone size: few; D gene: .; V gene: TRBV18; J gene: TRBJ2-1; CDR3 protein: CASSPPQSYHNEQFF; CDR3 DNA: TGTGCCAGCTCACCACCGCAATCCTACCACAATGAGCAGTTCTTC
clone size: many; D gene: TRBD2; V gene: TRBV7-9; J gene: TRBJ2-3; CDR3 protein: CASSLVSGGAGDTQYF; CDR3 DNA: TGTGCCAGCAGCTTAGTTAGCGGGGGGGCCGGAGATACGCAGTATTTT
clone size: few; D gene: .; V gene: TRBV27; J gene: TRBJ1-6; CDR3 protein: CASSSAGGGRDSPLHF; CDR3 DNA: TGTGCCAGCAGTTCAGCCGGCGGGGGGCGGGATTCACCCCTCCACTTT
clone size: .; D gene: .; V gene: TRBV5-4; J gene: TRBJ1-6; CDR3 protein: CASSLDGTNSPLHF; CDR3 DNA: TGTGCCAGCAGCTTGGACGGAACCAATTCACCCCTCCACTTT
clone size: .; D gene: .; V gene: TRBV29-1; J gene: TRBJ1-3; CDR3 protein: CSVGDPNSGNTIYF; CDR3 DNA: TGCAGCGTGGGGGACCCGAACTCTGGAAACACCATATATTTT
clone size: many; D gene: TRBD1; V gene: TRBV6-6; J gene: TRBJ1-6; CDR3 protein: CASRKTGQSSYNSPLHF; CDR3 DNA: TGTGCCAGCAGGAAGACGGGACAGAGCTCCTATAATTCACCCCTCCACTTT
clone size: .; D gene: .; V gene: TRBV20-1; J gene: TRBJ1-2; CDR3 protein: CSARDPNRSIKGYTF; CDR3 DNA: TGCAGTGCTAGAGATCCGAACAGGTCAATCAAGGGCTACACCTTC
clone size: many; D gene: .; V gene: TRBV27; J gene: TRBJ1-6; CDR3 protein: CASSPTPTGSNSPLHF; CDR3 DNA: TGTGCCAGCAGCCCCACCCCGACAGGAAGTAATTCACCCCTCCACTTT
clone size: few; D gene: .; V gene: TRBV7-6; J gene: TRBJ1-4; CDR3 protein: CASRYSLGAEEKLFF; CDR3 DNA: TGTGCCAGCAGATACTCGTTGGGGGCAGAAGAAAAACTGTTTTTT
clone size: .; D gene: TRBD2; V gene: TRBV6-5; J gene: TRBJ2-6; CDR3 protein: CASSYEAGGSGANVLTF; CDR3 DNA: TGTGCCAGCAGTTACGAAGCGGGGGGCTCTGGGGCCAACGTCCTGACTTTC
clone size: few; D gene: .; V gene: TRBV5-1; J gene: TRBJ2-5; CDR3 protein: CASSPQTGYEETQYF; CDR3 DNA: TGCGCCAGCAGCCCTCAGACAGGTTATGAAGAGACCCAGTACTTC
clone size: many; D gene: .; V gene: TRBV4-1; J gene: TRBJ2-3; CDR3 protein: CASSQGVGGTDTQYF; CDR3 DNA: TGCGCCAGCAGCCAAGGGGTCGGGGGTACAGATACGCAGTATTTT
clone size: .; D gene: TRBD1; V gene: TRBV20-1; J gene: TRBJ1-6; CDR3 protein: CSASAATGSSYNSPLHF; CDR3 DNA: TGCAGTGCTAGTGCCGCGACAGGGAGCTCCTATAATTCACCCCTCCACTTT
clone size: many; D gene: TRBD2; V gene: TRBV12-5; J gene: TRBJ2-1; CDR3 protein: CASGRGTIQANEQFF; CDR3 DNA: TGTGCTAGTGGCCGCGGGACTATACAGGCCAATGAGCAGTTCTTC
clone size: many; D gene: .; V gene: TRBV18; J gene: TRBJ1-3; CDR3 protein: CASSPRHFFSGNTIYF; CDR3 DNA: TGTGCCAGCTCACCTCGACATTTCTTCTCTGGAAACACCATATATTTT
clone size: many; D gene: .; V gene: TRBV6-1; J gene: TRBJ2-3; CDR3 protein: CASSGPVRGGDTQYF; CDR3 DNA: TGTGCCAGCAGTGGGCCGGTTCGCGGCGGCGATACGCAGTATTTT
clone size: many; D gene: .; V gene: TRBV18; J gene: TRBJ1-1; CDR3 protein: CASSPNAGRTEAFF; CDR3 DNA: TGTGCCAGCTCACCAAACGCAGGGAGAACTGAAGCTTTCTTT
clone size: few; D gene: .; V gene: TRBV12-3/TRBV12-4; J gene: TRBJ2-3; CDR3 protein: CASSLDGPSTDTQYF; CDR3 DNA: TGTGCCAGCAGTTTAGACGGACCTAGCACAGATACGCAGTATTTT
clone size: .; D gene: .; V gene: TRBV10-3; J gene: TRBJ1-2; CDR3 protein: CAISPGTFDYGYTF; CDR3 DNA: TGTGCCATCAGCCCCGGCACATTTGACTATGGCTACACCTTC
clone size: many; D gene: .; V gene: TRBV10-3; J gene: TRBJ1-1; CDR3 protein: CATGLSGTRALYTEAFF; CDR3 DNA: TGTGCCACCGGTCTGAGCGGGACCAGGGCCCTTTACACTGAAGCTTTCTTT
clone size: .; D gene: .; V gene: TRBV20-1; J gene: TRBJ1-6; CDR3 protein: CSARDSQGINSPLHF; CDR3 DNA: TGCAGTGCTAGAGACTCTCAGGGGATTAATTCACCCCTCCACTTT
clone size: .; D gene: .; V gene: TRBV18; J gene: TRBJ2-3; CDR3 protein: CASSPPAWEADTQYF; CDR3 DNA: TGTGCCAGCTCACCTCCGGCGTGGGAGGCAGATACGCAGTATTTT
clone size: few; D gene: .; V gene: TRBV3-1; J gene: TRBJ1-2; CDR3 protein: CASSQVATSPRGYTF; CDR3 DNA: TGTGCCAGCAGCCAAGTAGCGACTTCACCACGGGGCTACACCTTC
clone size: few; D gene: .; V gene: TRBV3-1; J gene: TRBJ1-2; CDR3 protein: CASSQEIGAQIGYTF; CDR3 DNA: TGTGCCAGCAGCCAAGAAATCGGGGCGCAAATTGGCTACACCTTC
clone size: many; D gene: TRBD1; V gene: TRBV10-3; J gene: TRBJ1-5; CDR3 protein: CAISRDRGEQHF; CDR3 DNA: TGTGCCATCAGTCGAGACAGGGGGGAACAGCATTTT
clone size: few; D gene: .; V gene: TRBV29-1; J gene: TRBJ2-1; CDR3 protein: CSVVGDTGGLNDEQFF; CDR3 DNA: TGCAGCGTAGTAGGGGACACTGGGGGACTAAACGATGAGCAGTTCTTC